This T cell receptor beta chain was retrieved from a study of CD4 and CD8 cells across lung adenocarcinoma regions. TCRdb reprocessed the PCR reads via MiXCR and lists one record per CDR3 protein. The sample lists some 9,600 distinct CDR3 sequences, approximately 50% seen once, with under 20% in the top ten. Donors had localized lung adenocarcinoma, a non-small cell lung cancer. The CDR3 contains 16 residues. Germline V lookup: CDR1 SGHVS, CDR2 FQNEAQ. V lost 7 bases and J lost 4; bases outside the gene matches: 14. This clonotype has a count of ten or more. The chain couples TRBV7-8 to TRBJ2-3; TRBD2 agrees at 7 bases. This receptor was taken from a male donor with lung adenocarcinoma. The CD4 and CD8 labels of this study may be unreliable. Sequencing used CD4+ T cells from the margin of a lung tumor. The CDR3 here is CASTHREGRASDTQYF. The CDR3 DNA sequence: TGTGCCAGCACTCACCGCGAGGGGAGGGCCTCAGATACGCAGTATTTT.